Listed below are T cell receptor beta chains from one sample, sequenced in a study of T cells in localized non-small cell lung cancer. Libraries were prepared by immunoSEQ multiplex PCR; TCRdb keeps only in-frame clonotypes and omits some of them. In the table there are about 78,000 clones, roughly four fifths of which are singletons. This specimen consisted of peripheral blood, obtained before any cancer treatment. All receptors come from a man between 40 and 70 years old with stage I lung adenocarcinoma. CDR3s include the opening cysteine and the closing phenylalanine or tryptophan. The order of the fields is D gene, V gene, J gene, CDR3 protein. D genes are given only for firm matches.

>-|TRBV6-6|TRBJ2-7
CATATRGYEQYF
>-|TRBV30|TRBJ2-1
CAWSVGGLRRTTASYNEQFF
>-|TRBV6-1|TRBJ2-7
CASMGRQSAREYF
>TRBD2|TRBV9|TRBJ2-2
CASSPPAGGGELFF
>-|TRBV29-1|TRBJ2-3
CSVPRGDDTQYF
>TRBD2|TRBV2|TRBJ2-5
CASRRLATGTQYF
>-|TRBV6-5|TRBJ1-5
CASTIGGGQEQPQHF
>-|TRBV30|TRBJ2-5
CAWSVGVSKTQYF
>TRBD1|TRBV6-5|TRBJ2-7
CASTGTGGYEQYF
>TRBD1|TRBV5-1|TRBJ2-1
CASSRDSGRNEQFF
>-|TRBV5-5|TRBJ1-2
CASSFFGGQSYGYTF
>TRBD1|TRBV5-1|TRBJ1-2
CASRPNPGQGEGYTF
>-|TRBV20-1|TRBJ1-2
CSAKQGGGYTF
>-|TRBV7-2|TRBJ2-5
CASSLTQFETQYF
>TRBD1|TRBV15|TRBJ2-2
CATSKHPGQGKVLDTGELFF
>-|TRBV21-1|TRBJ1-1
CASSTPDSWVAEAFF
>TRBD2|TRBV19|TRBJ2-3
CASSGRASGRSNADTQYF
>-|TRBV7-3|TRBJ1-6
CASSLAGLRASTPLHF
>-|TRBV7-2|TRBJ2-2
CASRAGTSNTGELFF
>-|TRBV4-1|TRBJ2-7
CASSYGPTAEQYF
>TRBD2|TRBV5-1|TRBJ2-3
CASSLAWSSGGAGTDTQYF
>TRBD1|TRBV6-5|TRBJ1-2
CASSYSTGSNYGYTF
>-|TRBV6-6|TRBJ1-5
CASSSRTAVQPQHF
>-|TRBV21-1|TRBJ2-1
CASSNPGTSGRNEQFF
>-|TRBV7-6|TRBJ2-2
CASSLLTANTGELFF
>-|TRBV28|TRBJ1-1
CASTTKMNTEAFF
>-|TRBV2|TRBJ1-2
CASSDGRGNYGYTF
>-|TRBV2|TRBJ1-3
CASSEVGRFSGNTIYF
>-|TRBV11-2|TRBJ2-3
CASSLAAGGTDTQYF
>-|TRBV27|TRBJ2-1
CASSFIGQGYNEQFF
>-|TRBV6-1|TRBJ1-2
CASTHFGGYGYTF
>TRBD1|TRBV11-2|TRBJ1-6
CASSLAGQVGSPLHF
>-|TRBV7-9|TRBJ1-5
CASSLGFNQPQHF
>-|TRBV19|TRBJ2-1
CASTQEVSYNEQFF
>TRBD2|TRBV30|TRBJ2-5
CAWTRTSGSQETQYF
>-|TRBV23-1|TRBJ2-5
CASTFDRTEKETQYF
>-|TRBV4-1|TRBJ2-1
CASSQMGQGRGNEQFF
>-|TRBV5-1|TRBJ2-7
CASSLWVGSYEQYF
>TRBD1|TRBV4-1|TRBJ2-7
CASSQEDRGYEQYF
>TRBD2|TRBV4-2|TRBJ2-2
CASSRGTSGANTGELFF
>-|TRBV14|TRBJ2-1
CASSQEGRQYNEQFF
>-|TRBV7-8|TRBJ2-7
CASSAPGGAYEQYF
>TRBD2|TRBV5-1|TRBJ2-7
CASSSLAGTVYHEQYF
>TRBD2|TRBV5-4|TRBJ2-7
CASSTPGLATVGEQYF
>-|TRBV5-6|TRBJ2-1
CASSLTSERLYNEQFF
>TRBD2|TRBV18|TRBJ2-1
CASSPPSSGNYNEQFF
>-|TRBV19|TRBJ2-5
CASSIDRQGGQTQYF
>-|TRBV4-1|TRBJ2-1
CASSQGLAPAKYEQFF
>-|TRBV10-3|TRBJ1-1
CAISVTESLEAFF
>TRBD1|TRBV27|TRBJ1-5
CASSLWGQGSNQPQHF
>-|TRBV6-5|TRBJ2-3
CASSYGAGSSTDTQYF